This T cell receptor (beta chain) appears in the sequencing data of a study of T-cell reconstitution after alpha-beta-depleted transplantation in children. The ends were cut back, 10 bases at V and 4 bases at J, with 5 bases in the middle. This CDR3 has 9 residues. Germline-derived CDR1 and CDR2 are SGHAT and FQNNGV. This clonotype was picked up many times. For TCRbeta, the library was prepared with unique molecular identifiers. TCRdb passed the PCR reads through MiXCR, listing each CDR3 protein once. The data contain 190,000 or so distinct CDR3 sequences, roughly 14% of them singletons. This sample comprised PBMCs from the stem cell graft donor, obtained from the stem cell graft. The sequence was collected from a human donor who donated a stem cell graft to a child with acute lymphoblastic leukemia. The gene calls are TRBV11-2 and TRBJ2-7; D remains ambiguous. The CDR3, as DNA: TGTGCCACCGGATACGAGCAGTACTTC. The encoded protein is CATGYEQYF.